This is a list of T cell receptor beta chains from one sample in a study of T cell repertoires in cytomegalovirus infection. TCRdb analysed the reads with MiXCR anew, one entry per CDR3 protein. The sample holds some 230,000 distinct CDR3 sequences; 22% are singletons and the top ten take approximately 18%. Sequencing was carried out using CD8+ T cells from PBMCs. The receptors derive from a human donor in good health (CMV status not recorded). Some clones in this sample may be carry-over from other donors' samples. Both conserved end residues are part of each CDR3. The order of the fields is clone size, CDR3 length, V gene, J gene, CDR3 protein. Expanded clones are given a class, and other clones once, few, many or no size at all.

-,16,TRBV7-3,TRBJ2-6,CASSLRQGSGANVLTF
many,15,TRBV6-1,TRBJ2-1,CASSLGLANYNEQFF
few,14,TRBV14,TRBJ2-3,CASSPLLAPDTQYF
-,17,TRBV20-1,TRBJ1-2,CSARDTRGGDRIYGYTF
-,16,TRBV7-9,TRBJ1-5,CASSLETGPPNQPQHF
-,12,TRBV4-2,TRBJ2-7,CASSQGGYEQYF
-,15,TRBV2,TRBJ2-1,CASSFTGGESNEQFF
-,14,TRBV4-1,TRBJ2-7,CASSQVGTQNEQYF
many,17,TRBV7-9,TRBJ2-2,CASSLAGGPFDTGELFF
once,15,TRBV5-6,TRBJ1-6,CASSPGPRYNTPLHF
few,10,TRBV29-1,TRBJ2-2,CSVWFGELFF
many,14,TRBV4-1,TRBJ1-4,CASSEEGRGEKLFF
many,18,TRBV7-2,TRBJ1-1,CASSSLGDRLYLNTEAFF
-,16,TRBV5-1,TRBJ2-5,CASSSGDTLYQETQYF
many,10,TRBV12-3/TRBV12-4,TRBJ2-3,CASEGDTQYF
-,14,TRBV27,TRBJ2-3,CASSLSPVTDTQYF
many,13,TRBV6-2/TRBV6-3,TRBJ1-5,CATLDLDNQPQHF
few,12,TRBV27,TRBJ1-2,CASSFDSKYYTF
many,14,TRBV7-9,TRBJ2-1,CAPEGQGGHNEQFF
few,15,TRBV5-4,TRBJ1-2,CASSSLTVANYGYTF
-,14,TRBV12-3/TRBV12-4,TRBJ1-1,CASSLNGENTEAFF
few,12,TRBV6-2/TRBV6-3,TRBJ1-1,CASSFGQTEAFF
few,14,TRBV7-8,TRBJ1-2,CASSVMTGDYGYTF
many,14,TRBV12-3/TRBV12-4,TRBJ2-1,CASTVAREEHEQFF
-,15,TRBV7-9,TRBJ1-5,CASSLGPRENQPQHF
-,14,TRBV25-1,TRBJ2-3,CASSERGTTDTQYF
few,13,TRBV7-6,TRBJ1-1,CASSLGNNREAFF
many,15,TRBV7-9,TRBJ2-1,CASSLVAGDYNEQFF
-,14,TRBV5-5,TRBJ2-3,CASSALVSADTQYF
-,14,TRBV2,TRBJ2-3,CASSEDLSTDTQYF